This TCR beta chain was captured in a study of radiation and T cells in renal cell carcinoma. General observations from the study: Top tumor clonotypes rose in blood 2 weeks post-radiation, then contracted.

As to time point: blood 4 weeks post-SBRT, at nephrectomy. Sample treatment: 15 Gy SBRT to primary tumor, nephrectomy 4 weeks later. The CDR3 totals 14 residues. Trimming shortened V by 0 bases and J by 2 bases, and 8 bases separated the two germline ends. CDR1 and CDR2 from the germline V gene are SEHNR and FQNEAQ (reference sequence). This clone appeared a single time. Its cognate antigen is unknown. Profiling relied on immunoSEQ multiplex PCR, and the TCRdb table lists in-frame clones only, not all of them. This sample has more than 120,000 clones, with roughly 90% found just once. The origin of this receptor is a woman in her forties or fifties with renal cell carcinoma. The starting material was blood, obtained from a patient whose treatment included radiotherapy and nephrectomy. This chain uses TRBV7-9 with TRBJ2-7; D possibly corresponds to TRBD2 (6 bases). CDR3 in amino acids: CASSLASGAYEQYF. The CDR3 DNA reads TGTGCCAGCAGCTTAGCCTCGGGGGCCTACGAGCAGTACTTC.